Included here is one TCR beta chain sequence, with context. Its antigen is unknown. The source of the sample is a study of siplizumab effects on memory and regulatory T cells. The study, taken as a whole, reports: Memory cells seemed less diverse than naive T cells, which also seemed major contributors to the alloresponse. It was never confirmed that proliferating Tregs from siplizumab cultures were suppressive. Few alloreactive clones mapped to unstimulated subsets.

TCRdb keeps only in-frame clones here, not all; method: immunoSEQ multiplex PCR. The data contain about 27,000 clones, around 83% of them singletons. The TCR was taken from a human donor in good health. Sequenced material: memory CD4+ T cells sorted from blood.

The DNA of the CDR3 is TGTGCCACCAGCAGAGACGTGGGCGGGAGGGCCAGTCACGGGGAGCTGTTTTTT. Protein product: CATSRDVGGRASHGELFF. The chain combines TRBV15 with TRBJ2-2, with 9 bases that match TRBD2. The trim removed 0 bases at V and 7 bases at J, leaving 12 bases unmatched. Germline CDR1 reads LNHNV; CDR2 reads YYDKDF (reference sequence). The length of the CDR3 is 18 residues. The complete variable domain, with remaining parts taken from reference TRBV15 and TRBJ2-2, reads DAMVIQNPRYQVTQFGKPVTLSCSQTLNHNVMYWYQQKSSQAPKLLFHYYDKDFNNEADTPDNFQSRRPNTSFCFLDIRSPGLGDTAMYLCATSRDVGGRASHGELFFGEGSRLTVL.